Presented here are 21 T cell receptor beta chains from one specimen sequenced in a study of blood T cell repertoires in COVID-19. TCRdb's table, derived via immunoSEQ multiplex PCR, lists solely in-frame clones and lacks some. The repertoire holds about 380,000 clones, with approximately 80% as singletons. Sequencing was performed on peripheral blood. The source is a human donor with acute or convalescent COVID-19. The donor label of this sample is uncertain.

The rearrangement joins TRBV5-1 to TRBJ1-1, with D possibly being TRBD1 (6 bases). CDR3 length: 12 residues. V shed 4 bases and J shed 9 bases, with 13 bases lying between them. CDR1 and CDR2 from the germline V gene are SGHRS and YFSETQ. CDR3 DNA: TGCGCCAGCAGCGCCAACAGGGCCCAAGCTTTCTTT. Translation: CASSANRAQAFF. The full variable domain, its missing parts supplied by reference TRBV5-1 and TRBJ1-1, is KAGVTQTPRYLIKTRGQQVTLSCSPISGHRSVSWYQQTPGQGLQFLFEYFSETQRNKGNFPGRFSGRQFSNSRSEMNVSTLELGDSALYLCASSANRAQAFFGQGTRLTVV.

The chain employs TRBV5-1 and TRBJ2-7; 10 bases map to TRBD1. The CDR3 runs 16 residues. Germline V gene lookup returns CDR1 SGHRS and CDR2 YFSETQ. V lost 2 bases and J lost 3; bases outside the gene matches: 8. DNA for the CDR3: TGCGCCAGCAGCTTCGGGACAGGGGTCCTCTACTACGAGCAGTACTTC. As protein: CASSFGTGVLYYEQYF.

The chain combines TRBV4-1 with TRBJ1-2, with no clear D. This CDR3 has 15 amino acids. The germline V gene has CDR1 MGHRA and CDR2 YSYEKL. V lost 0 bases to trimming and J lost 7 bases, with 15 bases between them. In nucleotides, the CDR3 is TGCGCCAGCAGCCAAGATCCAGGAAAAACCAGTGGCTACACCTTC. Translating gives CASSQDPGKTSGYTF.

The chain carries TRBV19 and TRBJ1-1; the D is unclear. This CDR3 is built from 14 residues. V was clipped by 3 bases and J by 3 bases, with 11 bases between them. Germline-derived CDR1 and CDR2 are LNHDA and SQIVND (reference sequence). The CDR3 here is CASSIWAGDTEAFF. In DNA form, the CDR3 reads TGTGCCAGTAGTATTTGGGCCGGGGACACTGAAGCTTTCTTT.

V and J are TRBV2 and TRBJ1-3; D remains ambiguous. Germline loops: CDR1 SNHLY, CDR2 FYNNEI. V gave up 4 bases and J gave up 0 bases, with 10 bases separating them. CDR3 length equals 15 residues. CDR3 nucleotide sequence: TGTGCCAGCAGTGTGGGAGAAAGCTCTGGAAACACCATATATTTT. This encodes CASSVGESSGNTIYF.

The chain couples TRBV5-1 to TRBJ1-6; 9 bases fit TRBD1. After removal of 7 bases from V and 7 bases from J, the junction contained 6 bases not matched to a gene. Germline CDR1 is SGHRS and CDR2 is YFSETQ. The CDR3 is made up of 14 amino acids. The CDR3 DNA is TGCGCCAGCGGGGGACAGGGTGACAATTCACCCCTCCACTTT. Protein sequence: CASGGQGDNSPLHF.

V gene TRBV18 combines with J gene TRBJ2-2, with D maybe TRBD1 (6 bases). The CDR3 contains 16 residues. Per the germline V gene, CDR1 is KGHSH and CDR2 is LQKENI. V was pared by 1 base and J by 4 bases, with 13 bases between. The CDR3 nucleotides are TGTGCCAGCTCACCACGGGCAGGGGTCCTCACCGGGGAGCTGTTTTTT. Translating gives CASSPRAGVLTGELFF.

The chain is built from TRBV3-1 (or the pseudogene TRBV3-2) and TRBJ1-3; possible D gene TRBD1, 6 bases. Trimming took 2 bases from V and 4 from J, leaving 12 bases between them. Germline V lookup: CDR1 LGHDT, CDR2 YNNKEL (reference sequence). The CDR3 has 15 residues. CDR3: CASSQTGKEGNTIYF. The CDR3 nucleotides read TGTGCCAGCAGCCAAACAGGGAAGGAGGGAAACACCATATATTTT.

The rearrangement links TRBV5-1 to TRBJ2-3; 11 nucleotides align to TRBD2. The junction had 8 bases not matched to a gene; V was cut back by 0 bases and J by 5 bases. The CDR3 is 17 amino acids. Germline V gene lookup returns CDR1 SGHRS and CDR2 YFSETQ. CDR3 in amino acids: CASSLGAGLAEEDTQYF. CDR3 bases: TGCGCCAGCAGCTTGGGAGCGGGACTAGCGGAAGAAGATACGCAGTATTTT.

Details on this clone: The junction departs from the called germline gene at one end, perhaps through a read error. This chain uses TRBV10-1 with TRBJ2-5, with D maybe TRBD1 (6 bases). The CDR3 runs 13 residues. Germline V gene data show CDR1 as WNHNN and CDR2 as SYGVQD (reference sequence). The CDR3 sequence is CASSQSAGVSQYF. The DNA for the CDR3 is TGCGCCAGCAGTCAGTCGGCAGGGGTTTCCCAGTACTTC.

The sample holds a few counts of this clone. Other DNA sequences in this specimen translate into the identical CDR3. The rearrangement joins TRBV29-1 to TRBJ1-1; no reliable D call. Per the germline V gene, CDR1 is SQVTM and CDR2 is ANQGSEA. The CDR3 runs to 12 residues. Trimming removed 7 bases from V and 0 bases from J, with 9 bases in between. CDR3 nucleotides: TGCAGCGGGGGTGGCCTGAACACTGAAGCTTTCTTT. Its translation: CSGGGLNTEAFF.

This clone has a handful of counts. The CDR3 coding sequence is TGTGCCAGTAGTATAGGCCCCATGGGAGCTGAAGCTTTCTTT. Amino acids: CASSIGPMGAEAFF. This chain uses TRBV19 with TRBJ1-1, with D unresolved. Trimming removed 1 base from V and 6 bases from J, with 12 bases in between. Germline CDR1 reads LNHDA; CDR2 reads SQIVND (reference sequence). This CDR3 has 14 amino acids.

This chain connects TRBV25-1 to TRBJ1-1; possible D gene TRBD1, 5 bases. The CDR3 runs to 12 residues. Germline CDR1 and CDR2: MGHDK and SYGVNS. CDR3 nucleotide sequence: TGTGGCGAAAAGGGGAAGAACACTGAAGCTTTCTTT. Translation: CGEKGKNTEAFF.

V gene TRBV20-1 combines with J gene TRBJ1-2; 7 bases align to TRBD1. V shed 3 bases and J 3 bases; nucleotides not matched to a gene: 4. Germline CDR1 reads DFQATT; CDR2 reads SNEGSKA (reference sequence). The CDR3 spans 13 residues. CDR3 residues: CSASQGVDYGYTF. CDR3 nucleotides: TGCAGTGCTAGTCAGGGGGTGGACTATGGCTACACCTTC.

The J gene is TRBJ2-7, the V gene TRBV28, with D perhaps matching TRBD2 (6 bases). CDR1 is MDHEN, CDR2 SYDVKM, per germline. The CDR3 extends over 15 amino acids. V gave up 6 bases and J gave up 3 bases, with 18 bases separating them. This chain's CDR3 is CASRPALAGNYEQYF. CDR3 bases: TGTGCCAGCAGACCTGCACTGGCGGGGAACTACGAGCAGTACTTC.

V usage is TRBV7-6 and J usage is TRBJ1-4, with D hard to call. CDR1 and CDR2 from the germline V gene are SGHVS and FNYEAQ. The ends were cut back, 2 bases at V and 8 bases at J, with 12 bases in the middle. CDR3 size: 14 residues. The CDR3 reads CASSLSEDGEKLFF. The CDR3 bases are TGTGCCAGCAGCTTATCTGAGGATGGGGAAAAACTGTTTTTT.

The chain links TRBV3-1 (or the pseudogene TRBV3-2) to TRBJ2-7, with 11 bases matching TRBD2. CDR3 size: 14 residues. The junction had 3 bases not matched to a gene; V was cut back by 2 bases and J by 6 bases. CDR1 and CDR2 (germline): LGHDT, YNNKEL (reference sequence). The CDR3 spells CASSQWLAGGEQYF. The CDR3 DNA reads as TGTGCCAGCAGCCAATGGCTAGCGGGGGGCGAGCAGTACTTC.

The rearrangement joins TRBV27 to TRBJ2-4; D not certain. Germline CDR1 and CDR2: MNHEY and SMNVEV (reference sequence). The CDR3 sequence is 15 residues long. V was pared by 4 bases and J by 0 bases, with 10 bases between. CDR3 protein: CASSSRVVAKNIQYF. CDR3 nucleotides: TGTGCCAGCAGTTCCCGGGTAGTAGCCAAAAACATTCAGTACTTC.

The genes are TRBV30 and TRBJ1-2, with a possible D match to TRBD1 (5 bases). V lost 7 bases to trimming and J lost 2 bases, with 11 bases between them. The length of the CDR3 is 12 residues. Germline assignment: CDR1 GTSNPN and CDR2 SVGIG (reference sequence). CDR3 in DNA: TGTGCCTCGGGCAGGGTGAACTATGGCTACACCTTC. It is translated as CASGRVNYGYTF.

The chain has TRBV5-1 and TRBJ2-1; TRBD1 aligns across 9 bases. This CDR3 is 16 amino acids long. V gave up 0 bases and J gave up 5 bases; unmatched junction bases: 6. Germline CDR1 is SGHRS and CDR2 is YFSETQ. CDR3 amino acids: CASSLASGTGNNEQFF. The CDR3 DNA reads TGCGCCAGCAGCTTGGCCTCCGGGACAGGGAACAATGAGCAGTTCTTC.

J is TRBJ1-4 and V is TRBV18; TRBD1 agrees at 8 bases. Germline values: CDR1 KGHSH, CDR2 LQKENI. The CDR3 is 13 residues long. V shed 4 bases, J shed 6 bases, and the junction held 1 base outside the gene matches. CDR3 in DNA: TGTGCCAGCTCACAACAGGGGGATGAAAAACTGTTTTTT. Translation: CASSQQGDEKLFF.